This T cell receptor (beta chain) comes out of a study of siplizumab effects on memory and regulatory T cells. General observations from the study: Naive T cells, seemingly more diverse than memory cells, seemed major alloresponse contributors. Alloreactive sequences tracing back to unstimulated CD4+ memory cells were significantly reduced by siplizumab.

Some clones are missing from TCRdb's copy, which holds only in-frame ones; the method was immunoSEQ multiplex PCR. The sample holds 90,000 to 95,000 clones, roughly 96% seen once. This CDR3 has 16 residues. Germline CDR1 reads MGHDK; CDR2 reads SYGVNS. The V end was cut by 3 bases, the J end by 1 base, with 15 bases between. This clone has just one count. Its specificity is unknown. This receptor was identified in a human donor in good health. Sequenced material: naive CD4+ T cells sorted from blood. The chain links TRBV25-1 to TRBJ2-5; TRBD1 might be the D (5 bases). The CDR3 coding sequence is TGTGCCAGCAGTGACGGCAGGACATCCCTCCAAGAGACCCAGTACTTC. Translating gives CASSDGRTSLQETQYF.